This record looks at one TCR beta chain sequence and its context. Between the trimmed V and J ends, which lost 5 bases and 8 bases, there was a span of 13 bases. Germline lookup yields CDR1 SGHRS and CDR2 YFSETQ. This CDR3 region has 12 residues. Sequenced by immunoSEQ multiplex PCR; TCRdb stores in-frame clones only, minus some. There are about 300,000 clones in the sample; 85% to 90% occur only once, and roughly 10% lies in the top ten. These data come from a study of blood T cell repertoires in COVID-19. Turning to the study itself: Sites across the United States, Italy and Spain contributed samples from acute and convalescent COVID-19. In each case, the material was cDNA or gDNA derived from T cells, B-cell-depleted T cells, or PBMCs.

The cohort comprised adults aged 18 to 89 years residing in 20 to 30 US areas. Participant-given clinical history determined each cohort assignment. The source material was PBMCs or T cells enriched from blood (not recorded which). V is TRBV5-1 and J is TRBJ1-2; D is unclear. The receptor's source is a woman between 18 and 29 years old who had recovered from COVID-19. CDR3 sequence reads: CASSIGSFGYTF. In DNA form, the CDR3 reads TGCGCCAGCAGTATTGGCAGTTTCGGCTACACCTTC.